A selection of T cell receptor beta chains follows, all from one sample in a study of patients and donors after allogeneic stem cell transplantation. TCRdb redid the calling of the RT-PCR reads with MiXCR, one entry per CDR3 protein. The table has 900,000 to 1,000,000 distinct CDR3 sequences, roughly 18% seen once. The sequenced sample was blood, either unsorted or a sorted T cell fraction (not recorded which). These receptors were collected from a human donor who was either an allogeneic HSCT recipient or a stem cell or donor lymphocyte infusion donor (not recorded which). It is not recorded whose cells these are; they may come from a transplant donor. The CDR3 runs from the conserved cysteine through the conserved F or W. Fields, in order: CDR3 length, V gene, clone size, CDR3 protein. The size field is filled for only some rows; it gives once, few, many or a size class.

16 TRBV15 NA CATSREIGTVNTEAFF
14 TRBV20-1 few CSAMTSGGPDTQYF
14 TRBV24-1 once CATSDWRRGGGYTF
11 TRBV4-1 many CASSHQDTQYF
14 TRBV15 few CATSRDDYPDEQFF
17 TRBV10-3 few CAISESGRGNYNSPLHF
14 TRBV11-2 few CASSVVPGDNEQFF
17 TRBV6-1 few CASSIQGLHTSTDTQYF
17 TRBV9 few CASSGGTTSRRGNEQFF
16 TRBV12-3/TRBV12-4 few CASSKTKVSGANVLTF
11 TRBV12-3/TRBV12-4 NA CASSYQEKLFF
17 TRBV27 NA CASSSSPLSGRAPEQFF
14 TRBV27 NA CASRYKTGPWGYTF
15 TRBV11-2 few CASSLLQGLNYEQYF
13 TRBV5-4 NA CASWGREADTQYF
12 TRBV7-8 few CASSFMADTQYF
14 TRBV4-1 NA CASSQVVGTTEAFF
15 TRBV6-1 NA CASIQRGANNSPLHF
18 TRBV9 NA CASSVVSRVDPYGTEAFF
14 TRBV20-1 NA CSASPSGSADTQYF
14 TRBV5-1 few CASSLQTGTYEQYF
14 TRBV2 NA CASQKGQSSYEQYF
15 TRBV7-9 few CASSLGRGLQETQYF
15 TRBV7-9 NA CASSFGDDLRYGYTF
18 TRBV12-3/TRBV12-4 NA CASTLGRLAGLAKNIQYF
16 TRBV12-3/TRBV12-4 NA CASSSRQGATNQPQHF
16 TRBV5-1 NA CASSRIAGERTGELFF
15 TRBV5-1 NA CASSLIGQEGNGYTF
16 TRBV3-1 few CASSRTRVTGANVLTF
14 TRBV6-1 many CASNVGRRSTEAFF
13 TRBV20-1 few CSQRAGSKNIQYF
15 TRBV20-1 many CSARDRAGLNQPQHF
14 TRBV19 few CASKASGRGETQYF
15 TRBV11-3 few CASTTPRGSYNEQFF
14 TRBV5-5 few CASSDGGRRYGYTF
16 TRBV10-3 many CAISEFENRQNTEAFF
13 TRBV18 few CASSPLPGYEQYF
14 TRBV7-8 few CASSRIGARDEQFF
14 TRBV10-3 NA CAISEYQGDTEAFF
13 TRBV27 few CASRDRVNYEQYF
13 TRBV5-1 NA CASTEGGRYEQYF
13 TRBV12-3/TRBV12-4 few CASSPGQGLEQFF
12 TRBV3-1 few CASADRNTEAFF
13 TRBV6-1 NA CASSEEGYNEQFF
15 TRBV6-1 many CASSLPTLSSYEQYF
17 TRBV3-1 NA CASSQVGMRSSYNEQFF
13 TRBV5-1 few CASSLAKAGELFF
18 TRBV4-2 NA CASSQDRTSGGAVNEQFF
12 TRBV20-1 many CSASRGSAEAFF
14 TRBV4-1 NA CASSQYRGDTEAFF
14 TRBV4-1 NA CASSGDRNNSPLHF
14 TRBV20-1 NA CSARDIKNSYEQYF
14 TRBV6-1 once CASSPTPGGGGYTF
15 TRBV4-3 few CASSQGMKENEKLFF